These 18 T cell receptor beta chains originate from one sample sequenced in a study of cytomegalovirus exposure and HLA in healthy donors. The assay was immunoSEQ multiplex PCR, and TCRdb's table has in-frame clones only and misses some. The sample has under 200,000 clones, about 86% seen once. The sequenced material came from PBMCs. The receptors come from a woman younger than 45 in good health and CMV-seronegative.

V gene TRBV11-3 combines with J gene TRBJ2-7; D call uncertain. The CDR3 spans 13 residues. Trimming shortened V by 0 bases and J by 3 bases, and 6 bases separated the two germline ends. Per germline, CDR1 SGHNT and CDR2 YENEEA. The CDR3 sequence: CASSLEGHYEQYF. The CDR3 DNA follows: TGTGCCAGCAGCTTAGAGGGTCACTACGAGCAGTACTTC.

The chain employs TRBV5-1 and TRBJ2-3, with 9 bases aligning to TRBD1. Germline V lookup: CDR1 SGHRS, CDR2 YFSETQ. V was pared by 9 bases and J by 7 bases, with 12 bases of the junction left unmatched. CDR3 length: 14 residues. The DNA of the CDR3 is TGCGCCACCACGGGAACAGGGGGCGCGAATACGCAGTATTTT. Translation: CATTGTGGANTQYF.

This sequence joins TRBV6-5 and TRBJ2-7; D is tentatively TRBD1 or TRBD2 (5 bases each). The CDR3 contains 15 residues. Deletions cut 0 bases from V and 0 bases from J, with 9 bases between. The germline CDR1 and CDR2 sequences are MNHEY and SVGAGI. The CDR3 here is CASSYSRGSSYEQYF. For the CDR3, the DNA is TGTGCCAGCAGTTACTCGAGGGGTAGCTCCTACGAGCAGTACTTC.

The sample holds one count of this clone. This chain joins TRBV27 and TRBJ1-5, with D tentatively TRBD1 (6 bases). The V end was cut by 3 bases, the J end by 2 bases, with 8 bases between. The CDR3 spans 14 residues. Looked up from germline, CDR1 is MNHEY and CDR2 is SMNVEV (reference sequence). The CDR3 DNA reads TGTGCCAGCAGTTTTTGGGGGCGCAATCAGCCCCAGCATTTT. Encoded protein: CASSFWGRNQPQHF.

The V gene is TRBV7-8, the J gene TRBJ1-5; D is unclear. The length of the CDR3 is 15 residues. Germline values: CDR1 SGHVS, CDR2 FQNEAQ. The V end was cut by 1 base, the J end by 0 bases, with 7 bases between. For the CDR3, the DNA is TGTGCCAGCAGCTTAGTTTCTAATAGCAATCAGCCCCAGCATTTT. Residues: CASSLVSNSNQPQHF.

The V call is TRBV9, the J call TRBJ2-1, with 9 bases fitting TRBD1. This CDR3 comprises 15 residues. CDR1 is SGDLS, CDR2 YYNGEE, per germline. The J segment lost 2 bases and the V segment lost 0 bases, leaving 0 bases of the junction unmatched. The CDR3 DNA follows: TGTGCCAGCAGCGTAGGGGACAGGGCCTACAATGAGCAGTTCTTC. Translating it yields CASSVGDRAYNEQFF. The full variable domain, completed using reference TRBV9 and TRBJ2-1, is DSGVTQTPKHLITATGQRVTLRCSPRSGDLSVYWYQQSLDQGLQFLIQYYNGEERAKGNILERFSAQQFPDLHSELNLSSLELGDSALYFCASSVGDRAYNEQFFGPGTRLTVL.

The genes are TRBV9 and TRBJ2-7; the D gene is possibly TRBD2 (6 bases). Germline assignment: CDR1 SGDLS and CDR2 YYNGEE. V was pared by 0 bases and J by 9 bases, with 13 bases between. CDR3 length: 13 residues. CDR3 region: CASSVGVAAGQYF. The CDR3 DNA sequence: TGTGCCAGCAGCGTAGGGGTAGCGGCAGGGCAGTACTTC.

This chain uses TRBV9 with TRBJ2-7, with 7 bases lining up with TRBD2. The V segment lost 0 bases and the J segment 4 bases; nucleotides outside the gene matches: 7. The CDR3 has 15 residues. The germline CDR1 and CDR2 sequences are SGDLS and YYNGEE. As DNA, the CDR3 is TGTGCCAGCAGCGTAGCTGGCGGGAGAGGTTACGAGCAGTACTTC. Translating gives CASSVAGGRGYEQYF.

There are many counts of this clone. The rearrangement joins TRBV4-3 to TRBJ2-6, with 8 bases matching TRBD1. From germline, CDR1 is LGHNA and CDR2 YSLEER. CDR3 length equals 17 residues. J was trimmed by 1 base and V by 3 bases; bases with no gene match: 5. The CDR3 DNA reads TGCGCCAGCAGCCAGGGTACAGGGGGATCTGGGGCCAACGTCCTGACTTTC. Encoded protein: CASSQGTGGSGANVLTF.

In its sample, this clone was seen a few times. The rearrangement uses TRBV4-2 and TRBJ2-1; D remains ambiguous. CDR1 and CDR2 from the germline V gene are LGHNA and YNFKEQ. CDR3 size: 12 residues. V was trimmed by 4 bases and J by 8 bases, leaving 9 bases between them. The CDR3 DNA reads TGTGCCAGCAGCCCTTCTGGGGATGAGCAGTTCTTC. Translating it yields CASSPSGDEQFF.

The chain recombines TRBV14 with TRBJ1-6; weak D call: TRBD1 (5 bases). The V gene lost 3 bases and the J gene lost 7 bases, with 7 bases spanning the gap. Germline values: CDR1 SGHDN, CDR2 FVKESK. The CDR3 length is 13 residues. DNA for the CDR3: TGTGCCAGCAGCCAGAGGGGCAATTCACCCCTCCACTTT. Protein sequence: CASSQRGNSPLHF.

This clone was seen just once. The chain combines TRBV11-3 with TRBJ2-5, with no clear D. CDR1 is SGHNT, CDR2 YENEEA, per germline. The CDR3 loop spans 15 amino acids. V dropped 0 bases and J dropped 9 bases, with 17 bases sitting between them. CDR3 residues: CASSLDSGPTQSQYF. CDR3 nucleotide sequence: TGTGCCAGCAGCTTAGATTCCGGCCCGACGCAGTCCCAGTACTTC.

The chain joins TRBV7-2 to TRBJ2-5; D gene uncertain. This CDR3 has 14 amino acids. Germline V lookup: CDR1 SGHTA, CDR2 FQGNSA. Trimming cost V 3 bases and J 5 bases, with 13 bases left between them. In DNA, the CDR3 is TGTGCCAGCAGCTTTACCCCATTCGGGGAGACCCAGTACTTC. This codes for CASSFTPFGETQYF.

This rearrangement joins TRBV19 to TRBJ2-5; 11 positions agree with TRBD2. The CDR3 runs 14 residues. The V gene end was trimmed by 8 bases and the J gene end by 2 bases; junction bases not matched to a gene: 4. The germline V gene has CDR1 LNHDA and CDR2 SQIVND (reference sequence). Written as DNA, the CDR3 is TGTGCCAGTGGTAGCGGGGGGGTACAAGAGACCCAGTACTTC. This translates into CASGSGGVQETQYF.

This clone was seen repeatedly, ten times or more. The rearrangement links TRBV7-9 to TRBJ2-5, with TRBD2 matching over 9 bases. The CDR3 spans 16 residues. Germline V gene data show CDR1 as SEHNR and CDR2 as FQNEAQ (reference sequence). V lost 5 bases and J lost 2; bases outside the gene matches: 9. The CDR3 protein is CASSRTSEGIQETQYF. The DNA of the CDR3 is TGTGCCAGCAGCCGGACTAGCGAGGGAATTCAAGAGACCCAGTACTTC.

The V gene is TRBV4-3, the J gene TRBJ2-1; 12 nucleotides align to TRBD2. CDR3 length: 17 residues. Germline V gene sequence: CDR1 LGHNA, CDR2 YSLEER. The trim removed 4 bases at V and 0 bases at J, leaving 4 bases unmatched. The CDR3 DNA sequence: TGCGCCAGCAGCCCCGGACTAGCGGGGAGCTCCTACAATGAGCAGTTCTTC. Its translation is CASSPGLAGSSYNEQFF.

This chain connects TRBV7-9 to TRBJ2-2; a possible D gene is TRBD1 (5 bases). Germline V gene lookup returns CDR1 SEHNR and CDR2 FQNEAQ (reference sequence). V lost 2 bases and J lost 2, with 12 bases in between. The CDR3 has 16 residues. CDR3 nucleotide sequence: TGTGCCAGCAGCTTAATCGGCAGGGTCAACACCGGGGAGCTGTTTTTT. Translation: CASSLIGRVNTGELFF.

The chain links TRBV5-1 to TRBJ2-1, with TRBD1 matching 7 bases. The trim removed 2 bases at V and 5 bases at J, leaving 4 bases unmatched. This CDR3 has 14 amino acids. Germline V gene data show CDR1 as SGHRS and CDR2 as YFSETQ. CDR3 in amino acids: CASSLDTGDNEQFF. In DNA form, the CDR3 reads TGCGCCAGCAGCTTAGACACAGGGGACAATGAGCAGTTCTTC.